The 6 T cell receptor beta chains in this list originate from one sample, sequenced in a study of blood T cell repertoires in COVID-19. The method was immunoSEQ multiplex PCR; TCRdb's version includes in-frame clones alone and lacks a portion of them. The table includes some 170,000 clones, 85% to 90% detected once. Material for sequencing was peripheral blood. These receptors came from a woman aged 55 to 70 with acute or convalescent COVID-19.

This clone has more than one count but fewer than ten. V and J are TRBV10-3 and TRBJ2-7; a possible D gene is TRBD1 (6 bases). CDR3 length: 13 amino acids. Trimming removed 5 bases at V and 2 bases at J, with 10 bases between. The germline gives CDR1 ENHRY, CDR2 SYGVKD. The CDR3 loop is CAISNTGTYEQYF. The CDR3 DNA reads TGTGCCATCAGTAATACAGGGACCTACGAGCAGTACTTC.

The CDR3 bases are TGTGCCAGCAGACGATCGGGACAGGGTGGAGGCTACACCTTC. This translates into CASRRSGQGGGYTF. V is TRBV6-5 and J is TRBJ1-2; 9 bases map to TRBD1. Trimming at V came to 6 bases and at J to 8 bases, leaving 10 bases not matched to a gene. Germline V gene data show CDR1 as MNHEY and CDR2 as SVGAGI. The CDR3 runs to 14 residues.

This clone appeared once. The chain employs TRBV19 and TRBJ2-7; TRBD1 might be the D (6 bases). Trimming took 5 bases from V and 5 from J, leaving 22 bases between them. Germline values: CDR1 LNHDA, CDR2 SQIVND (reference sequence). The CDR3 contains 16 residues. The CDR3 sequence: CASSFGSGTLVDEQYF. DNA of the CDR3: TGTGCCAGTAGTTTCGGGTCGGGGACACTAGTCGACGAGCAGTACTTC.

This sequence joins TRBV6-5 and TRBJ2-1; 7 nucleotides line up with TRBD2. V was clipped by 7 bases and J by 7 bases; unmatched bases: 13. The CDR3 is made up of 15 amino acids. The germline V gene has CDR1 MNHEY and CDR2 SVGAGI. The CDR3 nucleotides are TGTGCCAGCAAGACGGGGCGGGAGAAACCAAATGAGCAGTTCTTC. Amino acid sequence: CASKTGREKPNEQFF.

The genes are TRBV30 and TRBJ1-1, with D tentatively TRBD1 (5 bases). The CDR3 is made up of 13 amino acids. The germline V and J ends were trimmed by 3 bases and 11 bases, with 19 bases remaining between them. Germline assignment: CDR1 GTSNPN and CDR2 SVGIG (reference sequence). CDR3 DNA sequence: TGTGCCTGGAGCCCCGGACTAGCCTCAGGGGCTTTCTTT. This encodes CAWSPGLASGAFF.

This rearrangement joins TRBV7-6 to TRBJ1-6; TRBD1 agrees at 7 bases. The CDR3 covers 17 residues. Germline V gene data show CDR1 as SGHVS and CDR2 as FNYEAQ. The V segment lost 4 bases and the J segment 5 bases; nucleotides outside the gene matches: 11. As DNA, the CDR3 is TGTGCCAGCAGCTGTACCTTACGACAGGGAGATAATTCACCCCTCCACTTT. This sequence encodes CASSCTLRQGDNSPLHF.